One sample yielded the 14 T cell receptor beta chains listed below, sequenced in a study of T cells in Graves' hyperthyroidism and ophthalmopathy. It was RNA transcripts that yielded the amplified TCR beta CDR3 regions. First-round RT-PCR of the TCR CDR3 relied on the HTBI primer set. MiXCR was run by TCRdb on the multiplex PCR reads, yielding one entry per CDR3 protein. The repertoire consists of roughly 710,000 distinct CDR3 sequences, with just over 35% occurring once and the leading ten covering 31%. The sample taken for sequencing was blood. These receptors came from a woman in her 40s with Graves' hyperthyroidism.

The chain is built from TRBV28 and TRBJ2-7, with TRBD2 matching over 7 bases. CDR3 size: 13 residues. Germline trimming cut 7 bases from V and 7 bases from J; bases unmatched to any gene: 10. Germline V gene lookup returns CDR1 MDHEN and CDR2 SYDVKM. Here the CDR3 reads CASTREDRREQYF. For the CDR3, the DNA is TGTGCCAGCACCCGGGAGGATCGTCGTGAGCAGTACTTC.

The chain carries TRBV20-1 and TRBJ2-7; no definite D call. The germline V gene has CDR1 DFQATT and CDR2 SNEGSKA (reference sequence). Trimming took 0 bases from V and 1 from J, leaving 13 bases between them. CDR3 length: 15 amino acids. CDR3 DNA: TGCAGTGCTAGAGATGGAAAATCTGCATCCTACGAGCAGTACTTC. Its translation: CSARDGKSASYEQYF.

This clonotype showed up just a few times. The genes are TRBV5-6 and TRBJ1-1; no clear D. Germline V lookup: CDR1 SGHDT, CDR2 YYEEEE. Trimming cost V 1 base and J 0 bases, with 10 bases left between them. The CDR3 contains 15 residues. The CDR3 reads CASSLYGAMNTEAFF. The CDR3 DNA follows: TGTGCCAGCAGCTTGTATGGAGCGATGAACACTGAAGCTTTCTTT.

This clonotype showed up many times. The chain couples TRBV7-2 to TRBJ2-5; unclear D gene. This CDR3 has 13 residues. Trimming cost V 1 base and J 2 bases, with 5 bases left between them. Per the germline V gene, CDR1 is SGHTA and CDR2 is FQGNSA. The CDR3 coding sequence is TGTGCCAGCAGCTTAGAGGCTCAAGAGACCCAGTACTTC. Its translation: CASSLEAQETQYF.

This clonotype has a count of ten or more. The chain has TRBV5-8 and TRBJ2-5, with D unresolved. The germline V gene has CDR1 SGHTS and CDR2 YDEGEE. CDR3 size: 15 residues. The V end was cut by 1 base, the J end by 5 bases, with 15 bases between. CDR3 DNA sequence: TGTGCCAGCAGCTTGAGTCTTGGGGATCGTGAGACCCAGTACTTC. It specifies CASSLSLGDRETQYF.

V usage is TRBV3-1 and J usage is TRBJ2-7, with a tentative D call TRBD2 (6 bases). This CDR3 region has 15 residues. Germline V gene sequence: CDR1 LGHDT, CDR2 YNNKEL (reference sequence). V was pared by 0 bases and J by 2 bases, with 11 bases between. CDR3 sequence: CASSQEPSETYEQYF. CDR3 DNA sequence: TGTGCCAGCAGCCAAGAACCTAGCGAAACCTACGAGCAGTACTTC.

This clonotype was seen many times. The rearrangement uses TRBV7-2 and TRBJ1-1; perhaps TRBD1 as D (5 bases). The CDR3 has 13 amino acids. Germline V gene sequence: CDR1 SGHTA, CDR2 FQGNSA. V was cut by 5 bases and J by 8 bases, with 15 bases left in between. CDR3 region: CASSLRGESEAFF. The CDR3, as DNA: TGTGCCAGCAGCCTAAGAGGGGAGTCAGAAGCTTTCTTT.

This clonotype was seen a few times. This chain links TRBV7-8 with TRBJ2-2; D not resolved. V was trimmed by 5 bases and J by 2 bases, leaving 21 bases between them. The CDR3 consists of 18 residues. Germline V gene lookup returns CDR1 SGHVS and CDR2 FQNEAQ. CDR3: CASSHAERSATNTGELFF. In DNA form, the CDR3 reads TGTGCCAGCAGCCACGCAGAGAGGTCAGCCACAAACACCGGGGAGCTGTTTTTT.

The rearrangement uses TRBV6-5 and TRBJ1-1, with 7 bases fitting TRBD1. The CDR3 runs 15 residues. Germline V gene lookup returns CDR1 MNHEY and CDR2 SVGAGI. The V gene end was trimmed by 6 bases and the J gene end by 2 bases; junction bases not matched to a gene: 9. The CDR3 DNA reads TGTGCCAGCAGCTACACAGGGGACACAAACACTGAAGCTTTCTTT. This gives the protein CASSYTGDTNTEAFF.

This clonotype was recorded at least ten times. The CDR3 DNA follows: TGCAGTGCTAGGGGGCGGGCGCGTTCCTACGAGCAGTACTTC. It is translated as CSARGRARSYEQYF. The V and J genes are TRBV20-1 and TRBJ2-7, with D possibly called TRBD1 or TRBD2 (5 bases each). Trimming removed 3 bases at V and 1 base at J, with 13 bases between. Germline V gives CDR1 DFQATT, CDR2 SNEGSKA (reference sequence). This CDR3 has 14 residues.

This chain uses TRBV7-3 with TRBJ2-2, with D hard to call. The V end lost 3 bases, the J end lost 3 bases, and 11 bases lay between the germline ends. The CDR3 has 15 amino acids. CDR1 is SGHTA and CDR2 is FQGTGA in the germline V gene. This CDR3 is CASSFGPRDTGELFF. The CDR3 bases are TGTGCCAGCAGCTTTGGCCCTCGGGACACCGGGGAGCTGTTTTTT.

This clonotype was picked up many times. This chain connects TRBV14 to TRBJ1-6; D may be TRBD1 (6 bases). Deletions cut 5 bases from V and 7 bases from J, with 18 bases between. CDR1 and CDR2 from the germline V gene are SGHDN and FVKESK. This CDR3 region has 16 residues. As DNA, the CDR3 is TGTGCCAGCAGCGGTCAGGGGAGTCCCTGGAATTCACCCCTCCACTTT. Amino acids: CASSGQGSPWNSPLHF.

The V and J genes are TRBV19 and TRBJ2-3; D remains ambiguous. Per germline, CDR1 LNHDA and CDR2 SQIVND (reference sequence). Trimming stripped 5 bases from V and 6 bases from J, with 9 bases between. The length of the CDR3 is 12 residues. The CDR3 sequence is CASSLNLDTQYF. In DNA form, the CDR3 reads TGTGCCAGTAGTCTTAATCTCGATACGCAGTATTTT.

The chain is built from TRBV4-3 and TRBJ2-7, with D perhaps TRBD2 (5 bases). The germline CDR1 and CDR2 sequences are LGHNA and YSLEER. V lost 3 bases to trimming and J lost 1 base, with 13 bases between them. The CDR3 is 15 amino acids. Here the CDR3 reads CASSHKEGTSYEQYF. In nucleotides, the CDR3 is TGCGCCAGCAGCCACAAAGAGGGCACATCCTACGAGCAGTACTTC.